The rows below give T cell receptor beta chains drawn from one sample of a study of cytomegalovirus exposure and HLA in healthy donors. Generated by immunoSEQ multiplex PCR, the TCRdb table keeps only in-frame clones and is missing some. The sample consists of under 250,000 clones, more than 65% of them appearing once. Sequencing input: PBMCs. These receptor sequences come from a man aged 18 to 29 in good health and CMV-seronegative. The CDR3 runs from the conserved cysteine through the conserved F or W. Fields, in order: clone size, V gene, J gene, D gene, CDR3 protein, CDR3 DNA. D genes are given only for firm matches. Clone size is given for some rows only: seen once, a few or many times, or a class if the clone is expanded.

few	TRBV7-8	TRBJ2-7	NA	CASSLTRISSYEQYF	TGTGCCAGCAGCTTAACCCGTATATCCAGTTACGAGCAGTACTTC
NA	TRBV27	TRBJ1-3	NA	CASSSRGSGNTIYF	TGTGCCAGCAGTTCCCGGGGCTCTGGAAACACCATATATTTT
NA	TRBV11-1	TRBJ2-3	NA	CASSLGARNTDTQYF	TGTGCCAGCAGCTTAGGTGCCAGAAACACAGATACGCAGTATTTT
NA	TRBV11-3	TRBJ2-5	TRBD2	CASSGTDGRDGTQYF	TGTGCCAGCAGCGGGACTGACGGGAGGGACGGGACCCAGTACTTC
NA	TRBV2	TRBJ1-4	NA	CASRADRLATNEKLFF	TGTGCCAGCAGGGCTGACAGACTTGCAACTAATGAAAAACTGTTTTTT
NA	TRBV10-3	TRBJ2-1	TRBD2	CAISEPPGLAANEQFF	TGTGCCATCAGTGAGCCACCGGGACTAGCAGCCAATGAGCAGTTCTTC
NA	TRBV2	TRBJ2-1	TRBD2	CASSDLGGGREQFF	TGTGCCAGCAGTGACCTCGGGGGGGGCCGGGAGCAGTTCTTC
few	TRBV28	TRBJ2-4	NA	CAIQTSGENIQYF	TGTGCCATTCAGACTAGTGGAGAAAACATTCAGTACTTC
few	TRBV27	TRBJ2-7	NA	CASSPRDTAYEQYF	TGTGCCAGCAGCCCAAGGGACACAGCCTACGAGCAGTACTTC
NA	TRBV5-1	TRBJ2-7	NA	CASSSDYHYEQYF	TGCGCCAGCAGCTCGGACTACCACTACGAGCAGTACTTC
NA	TRBV6-1	TRBJ1-2	NA	CASSEVWGELLGYTF	TGTGCCAGCAGTGAAGTCTGGGGAGAACTTCTGGGCTACACCTTC
NA	TRBV28	TRBJ1-4	TRBD1	CASSSGTVSEKLFF	TGTGCCAGCAGTTCCGGGACAGTTTCGGAAAAACTGTTTTTT
NA	TRBV6-5	TRBJ2-3	NA	CASSYWAAPSTDTQYF	TGTGCCAGCAGTTACTGGGCAGCCCCTAGCACAGATACGCAGTATTTT
NA	TRBV2	TRBJ2-3	TRBD2	CAIKAGLATDTQYF	TGTGCCATCAAAGCGGGATTGGCCACCGATACGCAGTATTTT
NA	TRBV6-1	TRBJ2-6	TRBD1	CASSEKLWDRVSGANVLTF	TGTGCCAGCAGTGAGAAGCTGTGGGACAGGGTCTCTGGGGCCAACGTCCTGACTTTC
NA	TRBV9	TRBJ1-4	TRBD1	CASSQQGASEKLFF	TGTGCCAGCAGCCAACAGGGGGCGAGTGAAAAACTGTTTTTT
NA	TRBV7-9	TRBJ1-1	TRBD1	CASSNRDRGHFKAFF	TGTGCCAGCAGCAACAGGGACAGGGGGCATTTCAAAGCTTTCTTT
NA	TRBV7-3	TRBJ2-1	TRBD2	CASSSLAGPTYNEQFF	TGTGCCAGCAGCTCTCTAGCGGGCCCCACCTACAATGAGCAGTTCTTC
NA	TRBV4-1	TRBJ1-4	TRBD1	CASGQGTSTNEKLFF	TGCGCCAGCGGACAGGGGACATCTACTAATGAAAAACTGTTTTTT
NA	TRBV5-4	TRBJ2-3	TRBD1	CASSLGGGADTQYF	TGTGCCAGCAGCTTGGGAGGGGGCGCAGATACGCAGTATTTT
NA	TRBV5-1	TRBJ2-3	NA	CASSPWRDTQYF	TGCGCCAGCAGCCCTTGGAGGGATACGCAGTATTTT
NA	TRBV28	TRBJ1-2	TRBD1	CASSSMRQGGYGYTF	TGTGCCAGCAGTTCCATGCGACAGGGTGGCTATGGCTACACCTTC
NA	TRBV2	TRBJ2-3	NA	CASKQGGDTQYF	TGTGCCAGCAAACAGGGTGGAGATACGCAGTATTTT
NA	TRBV4-1	TRBJ1-3	NA	CASSQPGSSGNTIYF	TGCGCCAGCAGCCAACCCGGGTCCTCTGGAAACACCATATATTTT
few	TRBV25-1	TRBJ2-3	TRBD1	CASRGGQGFADTQYF	TGTGCCAGCAGGGGGGGACAGGGATTTGCAGATACGCAGTATTTT
NA	TRBV7-9	TRBJ2-7	TRBD2	CASSGAGRVSYEQYF	TGTGCCAGCAGCGGAGCGGGAAGGGTCTCCTACGAGCAGTACTTC
NA	TRBV5-4	TRBJ1-1	NA	CASRARGGITEAFF	TGTGCCAGCAGGGCCCGGGGGGGCATCACTGAAGCTTTCTTT
few	TRBV6-5	TRBJ1-1	NA	CASSYTGYRANTEAFF	TGTGCCAGCAGTTACACCGGGTACAGGGCGAACACTGAAGCTTTCTTT
NA	TRBV18	TRBJ2-7	TRBD1	CASSRAGTGGSYEQYF	TGTGCCAGCTCACGCGCCGGGACAGGGGGCAGTTACGAGCAGTACTTC
NA	TRBV9	TRBJ1-1	NA	CASSVAGGNTEAFF	TGTGCCAGCAGCGTAGCAGGAGGGAACACTGAAGCTTTCTTT
NA	TRBV5-1	TRBJ1-2	TRBD1	CASSPTGAYGYTF	TGCGCCAGCAGCCCTACAGGGGCCTACGGCTACACCTTC
few	TRBV10-1	TRBJ1-1	NA	CASRREGDTEAFF	TGCGCCAGCCGAAGAGAGGGAGACACTGAAGCTTTCTTT
NA	TRBV5-1	TRBJ2-1	TRBD1	CASSFGTGVNEQFF	TGCGCCAGCAGCTTCGGGACAGGGGTCAATGAGCAGTTCTTC
NA	TRBV7-9	TRBJ2-1	NA	CASSLISSGSGLYNEQFF	TGTGCCAGCAGCTTAATTTCCTCCGGAAGCGGGCTCTACAATGAGCAGTTCTTC
once	TRBV6-1	TRBJ1-2	NA	CASSQRVPYGYTF	TGTGCCAGCAGTCAGAGGGTGCCCTATGGCTACACCTTC
NA	TRBV2	TRBJ1-2	NA	CASRRFGLDYGYTF	TGTGCCAGCCGTCGTTTTGGCCTCGACTATGGCTACACCTTC
NA	TRBV30	TRBJ2-5	TRBD2	CAWTAGGSETQYF	TGTGCCTGGACGGCGGGAGGGTCAGAGACCCAGTACTTC
NA	TRBV2	TRBJ1-1	NA	CATKLVLLTTEAFF	TGTGCCACCAAGTTGGTTCTCCTAACCACTGAAGCTTTCTTT
NA	TRBV5-5	TRBJ1-2	NA	CASSLQQGLANYGYTF	TGTGCCAGCAGCTTGCAGCAGGGACTAGCTAACTATGGCTACACCTTC
NA	TRBV12-5	TRBJ2-3	TRBD1	CASGLALKTGVPTDTQYF	TGTGCTAGTGGTTTGGCCCTCAAGACAGGGGTCCCCACAGATACGCAGTATTTT
NA	TRBV6-1	TRBJ2-7	TRBD2	CASSLAGVSYEQYF	TGTGCCAGCAGTTTAGCGGGAGTGAGTTACGAGCAGTACTTC
NA	TRBV27	TRBJ1-6	NA	CASSSPGSSYNSPLHF	TGTGCCAGCAGTTCCCCTGGTAGCTCCTATAATTCACCCCTCCACTTT